Each of the 18 T cell receptor beta chains below was sequenced from the same sample in a study of T-cell reconstitution after alpha-beta-depleted transplantation in children. Unique molecular identifiers were built into the TCRbeta library. TCRdb processed the PCR reads anew with MiXCR; each CDR3 protein has one entry. The table has some 200,000 distinct CDR3 sequences, around 9.2% seen once. The input for sequencing was PBMCs, mostly from graft donor cells, taken 360 days after TCRalphabeta/CD19-depleted stem cell transplant. All receptors come from a male patient aged 2 to 9 who had a stem cell transplant for acute myeloid leukemia, so the T cells may come from the graft donor.

The chain links TRBV29-1 to TRBJ2-5; 8 positions agree with TRBD1. CDR1 and CDR2 (germline): SQVTM, ANQGSEA. CDR3 size: 13 residues. The V and J ends lost 6 bases and 4 bases, in that order; junction bases with no gene match: 7. Here the CDR3 reads CSVVTGEGETQYF. The CDR3 coding sequence is TGCAGCGTAGTGACAGGGGAAGGAGAGACCCAGTACTTC. The entire variable domain, with the rest obtained from reference TRBV29-1 and TRBJ2-5, is as follows: SAVISQKPSRDICQRGTSLTIQCQVDSQVTMMFWYRQQPGQSLTLIATANQGSEATYESGFVIDKFPISRPNLTFSTLTVSNMSPEDSSIYLCSVVTGEGETQYFGPGTRLLVL.

Regarding this clonotype: A much larger clone sits a single nucleotide away, making a read error possible. The CDR3 nucleotides are TGTGCCATCAGTTTGGATAGAAATCAGCCCCAGCATTTT. Amino acids: CAISLDRNQPQHF. The chain carries TRBV10-3 and TRBJ1-5; no firm D call. CDR1 and CDR2 from the germline V gene are ENHRY and SYGVKD. Deletions cut 5 bases from V and 4 bases from J, with 9 bases between. There are 13 residues in the CDR3.

This clonotype has a handful of counts. V usage is TRBV20-1 and J usage is TRBJ2-3, with D maybe TRBD2 (5 bases). The CDR3 has 13 residues. Trimming shortened V by 4 bases and J by 2 bases, and 10 bases separated the two germline ends. Germline CDR1 DFQATT, CDR2 SNEGSKA (reference sequence). The CDR3 is CSAIDGNTDTQYF. CDR3 in DNA: TGCAGTGCTATAGACGGGAACACAGATACGCAGTATTTT.

This clonotype has just a few counts. The chain has TRBV5-1 and TRBJ2-5, with D tentatively TRBD2 (6 bases). V was trimmed by 0 bases and J by 5 bases, leaving 20 bases between them. CDR1 and CDR2 (germline): SGHRS, YFSETQ. The CDR3 sequence is 17 residues long. The CDR3 DNA sequence: TGCGCCAGCAGCTTGGGTGAGGTCCGACTAGTCGGCGAGACCCAGTACTTC. Protein: CASSLGEVRLVGETQYF.

V and J are TRBV6-5 and TRBJ2-2, with D unresolved. CDR3 length equals 16 residues. Germline V gene lookup returns CDR1 MNHEY and CDR2 SVGAGI. Deletions cut 0 bases from V and 1 base from J, with 9 bases between. CDR3 in amino acids: CASSYSWAGNTGELFF. DNA for the CDR3: TGTGCCAGCAGTTACTCGTGGGCAGGGAACACCGGGGAGCTGTTTTTT.

This clonotype was seen a few times. The J gene is TRBJ1-5, the V gene TRBV20-1, with 8 positions matching TRBD1. The CDR3 has 13 residues. J was trimmed by 6 bases and V by 5 bases; bases with no gene match: 6. CDR1 and CDR2 from the germline V gene are DFQATT and SNEGSKA (reference sequence). The CDR3 DNA is TGCAGTGCTGGACAGGGAACCGGTCAGCCCCAGCATTTT. Its protein product is CSAGQGTGQPQHF.

This clonotype was seen repeatedly, ten times or more. The chain couples TRBV29-1 to TRBJ1-1; perhaps TRBD1 as D (6 bases). Germline-derived CDR1 and CDR2 are SQVTM and ANQGSEA. The CDR3 is 13 amino acids. V was shortened by 7 bases and J by 5 bases, with 17 bases between the two germline ends. Here the CDR3 reads CSALTGGGTEAFF. The CDR3 DNA reads TGCAGCGCACTGACAGGCGGGGGGACTGAAGCTTTCTTT.

V and J are TRBV4-1 and TRBJ1-1, with D unresolved. This CDR3 region has 12 residues. Trimming took off 1 base at V and 6 bases at J, with 6 bases between the two ends. Germline CDR1 and CDR2: MGHRA and YSYEKL. The CDR3 protein is CASSQGGAEAFF. The DNA of the CDR3 is TGCGCCAGCAGCCAAGGAGGCGCTGAAGCTTTCTTT.

This clonotype has at least ten counts. This sequence joins TRBV4-1 and TRBJ1-4; the D gene is possibly TRBD1 (6 bases). The CDR3 covers 14 residues. V shed 6 bases and J shed 6 bases, with 14 bases lying between them. CDR1 and CDR2 from the germline V gene are MGHRA and YSYEKL. In nucleotides, the CDR3 is TGCGCCAGCAGTCCAGGGGAGAGGGATGAAAAACTGTTTTTT. It is translated as CASSPGERDEKLFF.

This clonotype was observed a few times. The V call is TRBV20-1, the J call TRBJ2-5, with a possible D match to TRBD1 (6 bases). V was pared by 4 bases and J by 1 base, with 10 bases between. The germline V gene has CDR1 DFQATT and CDR2 SNEGSKA (reference sequence). CDR3 length: 13 residues. CDR3 residues: CSATGQSQETQYF. As DNA, the CDR3 is TGCAGTGCTACGGGACAATCCCAAGAGACCCAGTACTTC.

This clonotype was seen at least ten times. The chain links TRBV10-3 to TRBJ1-6; TRBD1 agrees at 10 bases. This CDR3 contains 13 residues. V dropped 10 bases and J dropped 10; count of bases not matched to a gene: 7. The germline V gene encodes CDR1 ENHRY and CDR2 SYGVKD. The chain's CDR3 is CATQGDRGSPLHF. The CDR3 nucleotides are TGTGCCACGCAGGGGGACAGGGGCTCACCCCTCCACTTT.

This clonotype was found a few times. CDR3 residues: CATSRINRPGGPYGYTF. For the CDR3, the DNA is TGTGCCACCAGCAGAATTAACCGACCGGGGGGCCCGTATGGCTACACCTTC. V usage is TRBV15 and J usage is TRBJ1-2; tentative D call: TRBD1 (6 bases). V dropped 2 bases and J dropped 5 bases, with 21 bases sitting between them. From germline, CDR1 is LNHNV and CDR2 YYDKDF (reference sequence). This CDR3 contains 17 residues.

As regards this clonotype: At one end the junction does not follow the germline gene, possibly because of a read error. V gene TRBV11-1 combines with J gene TRBJ2-7, with D possibly TRBD2 on 5 matching bases. The CDR3 extends over 15 amino acids. Germline lookup yields CDR1 SGHAT and CDR2 FQDESV (reference sequence). CDR3: CSSSSEFSTGVTQYF. The CDR3 DNA follows: TGTTCCAGCAGCTCCGAATTCAGTACCGGGGTAACGCAGTACTTC.

This clonotype came up many times. This chain connects TRBV24-1 to TRBJ2-1; weak D call: TRBD2 (6 bases). Germline loops: CDR1 KGHDR, CDR2 SFDVKD. The CDR3 runs to 16 residues. The V and J ends lost 2 bases and 1 base respectively, with 11 bases between them. This CDR3 is CATSDSSVPSYNEQFF. DNA for the CDR3: TGTGCCACCAGTGATTCTAGCGTCCCTTCCTACAATGAGCAGTTCTTC.

J is TRBJ1-1 and V is TRBV29-1; no clear D gene. CDR3 size: 12 residues. Germline loops: CDR1 SQVTM, CDR2 ANQGSEA. V was shortened by 4 bases and J by 2 bases, with 8 bases between the two germline ends. CDR3 sequence (DNA): TGCAGCGTTGGTTTCGCCAACACTGAAGCTTTCTTT. Translation gives CSVGFANTEAFF.

The table lists this clonotype with a few counts. The rearrangement links TRBV30 to TRBJ1-1; D uncertain. The germline V gene has CDR1 GTSNPN and CDR2 SVGIG (reference sequence). V dropped 1 base and J dropped 3 bases, with 6 bases sitting between them. There are 12 residues in the CDR3. CDR3 loop: CAWSGGYTEAFF. The CDR3 nucleotides are TGTGCCTGGAGTGGGGGATACACTGAAGCTTTCTTT.

The chain employs TRBV18 and TRBJ2-1; TRBD2 aligns across 7 bases. With V trimmed by 1 base and J by 6 bases, 0 bases remained unmatched. In germline, CDR1 is KGHSH, CDR2 LQKENI. The CDR3 runs 13 residues. CDR3 nucleotides: TGTGCCAGCTCACCACGGGAGGGCAATGAGCAGTTCTTC. Amino acids: CASSPREGNEQFF.

J is TRBJ2-7 and V is TRBV7-3; 8 positions agree with TRBD1. The V and J ends lost 3 bases and 5 bases, in that order; junction bases with no gene match: 6. This CDR3 spans 14 amino acids. Germline V gene data show CDR1 as SGHTA and CDR2 as FQGTGA. The CDR3 DNA is TGTGCCAGCAGCTTCAGGGGGCTGGGGGACGAGCAGTACTTC. Translated, it gives CASSFRGLGDEQYF.